This entry describes one T cell receptor beta chain. The CDR3 length is 15 residues. The germline gives CDR1 SGHNT, CDR2 YYREEE (reference sequence). Trimming took off 4 bases at V and 1 base at J, with 14 bases between the two ends. The sample originates from a study of blood T cell repertoires in COVID-19. Study in general: Donors in the United States, Italy and Spain gave samples during acute or convalescent COVID-19. Sources were T cells, B-cell-depleted T cells, or PBMCs; the material itself was cDNA or gDNA.

As originally analysed: Amplifying reference gene primers gave estimates of nucleated cell counts. The table came from immunoSEQ multiplex PCR; TCRdb's copy has only in-frame clones and leaves some out. The V and J calls and the clone size are those of that table, but D and trimming were determined from the DNA. The repertoire holds hundreds of thousands of clones, approximately 86% seen once, with about 5.3% in the top ten. The sequence came from a woman of 80 years or more with active or convalescent COVID-19. The specimen sequenced was peripheral blood. The gene calls are TRBV5-4 and TRBJ2-5, with D maybe TRBD2 (5 bases). DNA of the CDR3: TGTGCCAGCAGCCACGCGCCTAGCATCCAAGAGACCCAGTACTTC. Protein sequence: CASSHAPSIQETQYF.